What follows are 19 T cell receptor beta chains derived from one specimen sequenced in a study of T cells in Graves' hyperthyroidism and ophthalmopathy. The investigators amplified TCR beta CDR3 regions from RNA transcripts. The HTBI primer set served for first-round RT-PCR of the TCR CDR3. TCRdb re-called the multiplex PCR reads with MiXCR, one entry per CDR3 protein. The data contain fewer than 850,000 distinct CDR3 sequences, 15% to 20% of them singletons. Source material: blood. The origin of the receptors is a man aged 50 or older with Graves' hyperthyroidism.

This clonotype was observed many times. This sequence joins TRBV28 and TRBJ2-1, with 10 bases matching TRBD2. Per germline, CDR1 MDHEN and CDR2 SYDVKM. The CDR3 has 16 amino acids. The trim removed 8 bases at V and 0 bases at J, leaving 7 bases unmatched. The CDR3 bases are TGTGCCAGCGCCGGGACTAGCGTAAGCTCCTACAATGAGCAGTTCTTC. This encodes CASAGTSVSSYNEQFF. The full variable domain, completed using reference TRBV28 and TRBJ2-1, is DVKVTQSSRYLVKRTGEKVFLECVQDMDHENMFWYRQDPGLGLRLIYFSYDVKMKEKGDIPEGYSVSREKKERFSLILESASTNQTSMYLCASAGTSVSSYNEQFFGPGTRLTVL.

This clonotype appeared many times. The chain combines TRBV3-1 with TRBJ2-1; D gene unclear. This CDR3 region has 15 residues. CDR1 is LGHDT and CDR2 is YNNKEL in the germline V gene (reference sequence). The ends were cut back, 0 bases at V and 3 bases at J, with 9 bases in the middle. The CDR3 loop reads CASSQEPNRYNEQFF. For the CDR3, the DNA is TGTGCCAGCAGCCAAGAGCCTAACCGCTACAATGAGCAGTTCTTC.

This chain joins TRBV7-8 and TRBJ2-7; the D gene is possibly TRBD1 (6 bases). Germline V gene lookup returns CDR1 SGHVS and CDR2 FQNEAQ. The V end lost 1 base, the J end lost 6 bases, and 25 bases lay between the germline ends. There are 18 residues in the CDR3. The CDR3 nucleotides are TGTGCCAGCAGCTTAGTACCTTATTTACAGGGAAGCTCGCCCGAGCAGTACTTC. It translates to CASSLVPYLQGSSPEQYF.

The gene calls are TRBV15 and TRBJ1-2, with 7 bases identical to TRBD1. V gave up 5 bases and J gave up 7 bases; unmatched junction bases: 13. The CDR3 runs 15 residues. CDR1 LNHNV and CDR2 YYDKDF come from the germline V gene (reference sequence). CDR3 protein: CATSSRQGVASGYTF. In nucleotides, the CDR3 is TGTGCCACCAGCTCTCGACAGGGAGTCGCATCTGGCTACACCTTC.

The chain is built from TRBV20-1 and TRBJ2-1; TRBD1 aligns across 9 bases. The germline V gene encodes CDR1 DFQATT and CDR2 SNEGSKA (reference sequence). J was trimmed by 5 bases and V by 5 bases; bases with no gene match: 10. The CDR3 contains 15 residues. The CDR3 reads CSARYRGPQNNEQFF. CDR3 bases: TGCAGTGCTCGCTACAGGGGGCCACAGAACAATGAGCAGTTCTTC.

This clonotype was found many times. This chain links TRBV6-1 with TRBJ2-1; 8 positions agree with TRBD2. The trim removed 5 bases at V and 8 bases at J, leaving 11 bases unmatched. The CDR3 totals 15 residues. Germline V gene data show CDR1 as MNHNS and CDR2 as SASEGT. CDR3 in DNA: TGTGCCAGCAGTCGAGATTACGGACTAGCAGATGAGCAGTTCTTC. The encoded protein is CASSRDYGLADEQFF.

The CDR3 sequence: CASSMLGGTEAFF. Here the CDR3 DNA reads TGTGCCAGCAGCATGCTAGGGGGCACTGAAGCTTTCTTT. The chain couples TRBV7-9 to TRBJ1-1; a possible D gene is TRBD1 (6 bases). The germline CDR1 and CDR2 sequences are SEHNR and FQNEAQ (reference sequence). V was shortened by 5 bases and J by 4 bases, with 11 bases between the two germline ends. CDR3 size: 13 residues.

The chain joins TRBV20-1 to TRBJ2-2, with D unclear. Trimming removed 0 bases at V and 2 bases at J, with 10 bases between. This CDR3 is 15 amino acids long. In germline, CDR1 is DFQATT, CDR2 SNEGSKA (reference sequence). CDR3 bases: TGCAGTGCTAGAGAACCTGGATTCAACACCGGGGAGCTGTTTTTT. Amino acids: CSAREPGFNTGELFF.

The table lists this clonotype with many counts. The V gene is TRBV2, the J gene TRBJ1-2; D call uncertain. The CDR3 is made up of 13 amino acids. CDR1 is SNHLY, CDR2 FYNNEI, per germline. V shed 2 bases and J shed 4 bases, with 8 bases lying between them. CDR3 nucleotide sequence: TGTGCCAGCAGTGAAACCCGGACCTATGGCTACACCTTC. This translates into CASSETRTYGYTF. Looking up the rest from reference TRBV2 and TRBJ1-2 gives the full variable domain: EPEVTQTPSHQVTQMGQEVILRCVPISNHLYFYWYRQILGQKVEFLVSFYNNEISEKSEIFDDQFSVERPDGSNFTLKIRSTKLEDSAMYFCASSETRTYGYTFGSGTRLTVV.

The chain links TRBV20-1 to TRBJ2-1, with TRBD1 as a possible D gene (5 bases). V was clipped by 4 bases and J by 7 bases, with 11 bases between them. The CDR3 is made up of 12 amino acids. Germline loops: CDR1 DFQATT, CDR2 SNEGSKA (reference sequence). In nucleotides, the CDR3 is TGCAGTGCTAATACAGGTCGAAATGAGCAGTTCTTC. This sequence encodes CSANTGRNEQFF.

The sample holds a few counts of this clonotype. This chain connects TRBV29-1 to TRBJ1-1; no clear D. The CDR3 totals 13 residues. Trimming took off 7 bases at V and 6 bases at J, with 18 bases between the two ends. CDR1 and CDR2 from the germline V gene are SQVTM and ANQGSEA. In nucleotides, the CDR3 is TGCAGCGCCCAAGGGCAGATTCGATCTGAAGCTTTCTTT. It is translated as CSAQGQIRSEAFF.

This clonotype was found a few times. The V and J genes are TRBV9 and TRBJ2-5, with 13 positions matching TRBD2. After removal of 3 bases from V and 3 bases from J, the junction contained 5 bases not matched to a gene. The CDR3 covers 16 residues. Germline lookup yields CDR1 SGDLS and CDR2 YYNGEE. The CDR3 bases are TGTGCCAGCAGCGGAGGACTAGCGGGAGAAAAAGAGACCCAGTACTTC. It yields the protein CASSGGLAGEKETQYF.

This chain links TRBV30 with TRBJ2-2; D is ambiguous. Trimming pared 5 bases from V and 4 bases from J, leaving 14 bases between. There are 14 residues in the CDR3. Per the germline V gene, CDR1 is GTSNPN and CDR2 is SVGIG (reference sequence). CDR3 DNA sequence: TGTGCCTGGTGGGATGGCAGTTCCACCGGGGAGCTGTTTTTT. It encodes CAWWDGSSTGELFF.

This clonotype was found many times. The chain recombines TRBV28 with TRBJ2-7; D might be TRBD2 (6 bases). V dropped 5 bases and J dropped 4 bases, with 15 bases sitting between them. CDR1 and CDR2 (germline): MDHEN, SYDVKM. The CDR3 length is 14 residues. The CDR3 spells CASSTGTGGYEQYF. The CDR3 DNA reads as TGTGCCAGCAGTACCGGGACCGGGGGATACGAGCAGTACTTC.

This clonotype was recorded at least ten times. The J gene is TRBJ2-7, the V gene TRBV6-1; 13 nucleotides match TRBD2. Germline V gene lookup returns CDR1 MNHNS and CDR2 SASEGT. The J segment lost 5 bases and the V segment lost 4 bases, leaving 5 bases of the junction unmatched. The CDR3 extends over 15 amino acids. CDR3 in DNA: TGTGCCAGCAGTGGGGGGACTAGCGGGAATGACGAGCAGTACTTC. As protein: CASSGGTSGNDEQYF.

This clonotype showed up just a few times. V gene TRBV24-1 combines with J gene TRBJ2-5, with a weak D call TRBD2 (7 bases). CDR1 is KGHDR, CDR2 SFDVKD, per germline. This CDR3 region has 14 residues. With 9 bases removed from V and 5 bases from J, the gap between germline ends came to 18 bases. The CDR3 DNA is TGTGCCACCGGGGGGGCACGCACGGGGGAGACCCAGTACTTC. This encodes CATGGARTGETQYF.

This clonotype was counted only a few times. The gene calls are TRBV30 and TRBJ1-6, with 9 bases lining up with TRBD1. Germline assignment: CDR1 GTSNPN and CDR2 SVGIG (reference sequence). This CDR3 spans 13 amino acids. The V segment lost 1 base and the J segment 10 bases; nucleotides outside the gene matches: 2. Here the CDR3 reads CAWSGTGDSPLHF. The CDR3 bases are TGTGCCTGGAGTGGGACAGGGGACTCACCCCTCCACTTT.

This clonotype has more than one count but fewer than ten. The CDR3 loop reads CASSGQGSEQPQHF. As DNA, the CDR3 is TGTGCCAGCAGCGGACAGGGGTCAGAACAGCCCCAGCATTTT. The genes are TRBV7-9 and TRBJ1-5; TRBD1 matches at 9 bases. V shed 5 bases, J shed 7 bases, and the junction held 6 bases outside the gene matches. CDR1 SEHNR and CDR2 FQNEAQ come from the germline V gene (reference sequence). This CDR3 has 14 residues.

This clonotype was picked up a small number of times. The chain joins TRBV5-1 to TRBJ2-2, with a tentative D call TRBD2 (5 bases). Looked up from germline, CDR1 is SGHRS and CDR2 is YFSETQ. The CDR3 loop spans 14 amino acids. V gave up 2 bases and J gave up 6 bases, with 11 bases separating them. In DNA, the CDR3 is TGCGCCAGCAGCTTTGGACTTTTGTCCGGGGAGCTGTTTTTT. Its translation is CASSFGLLSGELFF.